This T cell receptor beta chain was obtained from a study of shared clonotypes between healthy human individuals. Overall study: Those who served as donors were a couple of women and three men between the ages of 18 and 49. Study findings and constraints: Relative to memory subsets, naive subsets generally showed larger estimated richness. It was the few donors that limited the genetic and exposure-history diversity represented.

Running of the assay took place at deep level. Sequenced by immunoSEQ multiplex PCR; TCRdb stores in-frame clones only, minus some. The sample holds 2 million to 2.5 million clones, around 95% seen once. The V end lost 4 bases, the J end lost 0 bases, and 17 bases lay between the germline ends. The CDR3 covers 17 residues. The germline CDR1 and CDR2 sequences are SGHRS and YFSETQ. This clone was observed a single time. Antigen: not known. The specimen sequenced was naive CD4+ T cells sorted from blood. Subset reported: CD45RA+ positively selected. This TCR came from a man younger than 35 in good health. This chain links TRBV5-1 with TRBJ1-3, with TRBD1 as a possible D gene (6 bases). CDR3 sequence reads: CASSPEGGTFSGNTIYF. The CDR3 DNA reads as TGCGCCAGCAGCCCCGAGGGGGGCACATTCTCTGGAAACACCATATATTTT. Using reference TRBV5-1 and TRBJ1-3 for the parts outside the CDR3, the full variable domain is KAGVTQTPRYLIKTRGQQVTLSCSPISGHRSVSWYQQTPGQGLQFLFEYFSETQRNKGNFPGRFSGRQFSNSRSEMNVSTLELGDSALYLCASSPEGGTFSGNTIYFGEGSWLTVV.